The present T cell receptor beta chain was sequenced within a study of OX40 agonist ivuxolimab in advanced cancers. Whole-study findings and limits: Part of the nonresponder group also had normalized T-cell clonal expansion that was low.

Clones were read by immunoSEQ multiplex PCR, and TCRdb kept only the in-frame ones, dropping some. The table has around 56,000 clones, 75% to 90% seen once. As for this clone: Its antigen is currently unknown.

The clonotype originates from an adult with an advanced solid tumor such as melanoma, head and neck, liver or kidney cancer. Specimen: CD4+ or CD8+ T cells sorted from blood, collected in a trial of the OX40 agonist ivuxolimab.

The CDR3 protein is CASSQVSGSSYNEQFF. The CDR3 nucleotides are TGTGCCAGCAGCCAGGTTAGCGGGAGCTCCTACAATGAGCAGTTCTTC. The chain employs TRBV11-3 and TRBJ2-1; 9 nucleotides align to TRBD2. The CDR3 has 16 residues. The trim removed 5 bases at V and 0 bases at J, leaving 5 bases unmatched. Germline values: CDR1 SGHNT, CDR2 YENEEA.